The T cell receptor (beta chain) under discussion was sequenced for a study of CD8+ T cells in alopecia areata (dated by TCRdb to 2016 to 2019). Context from the whole study: Treated patients were enrolled in an open-label pilot trial of oral tofacitinib, 5 to 10 mg twice daily, for moderate-to-severe alopecia areata. To study T cell clonal expansion in alopecia areata, the researchers applied high-throughput TCRbeta sequencing to both the C3H/HeJ mouse model and human patients. Scalp clonality was compared across normal scalp (n=4), patchy alopecia areata scalp (n=8), and alopecia totalis/universalis scalp (n=8). Patients stayed on tofacitinib for 6 to 18 months and then had 6 months of follow-up off drug so that delayed response and recurrence could be assessed. On the human side, TCRbeta sequencing was run on scalp tissue and on sorted CD4+ and CD8+ peripheral blood T cells from healthy controls and from alopecia areata patients with either patchy or totalis/universalis disease. TCRbeta CDR3 regions were amplified by immunoSEQ multiplex PCR using 35 Vbeta forward and 13 Jbeta reverse primers. Biopsies were taken from tofacitinib-treated patients at baseline and again at 4 and 24 weeks into treatment, and several of those patients also had a later scalp biopsy. The RNA source kit depended on sample type: the PAXgene miRNA kit for fixed scalp, the miRNeasy kit for PBMCs, and the RNeasy kit for mouse skin. Results and caveats for the whole study, not just this receptor: Compared with mice, TCR sequences shared between patients were less clear, possibly partly because of HLA diversity across the patient population. Scalp TCR repertoire analysis is complicated because resident alphabeta T cells in normal human skin are also sequenced, whereas mouse skin is dominated by gammadelta T cells. Compared with normal scalp, lesional scalp, particularly in alopecia totalis/universalis, had higher clonality and more expanded CD8+ clones, which suggests antigenic drive.

Including the terminal cysteine and phenylalanine, the CDR3 comprises 16 residues. CDR3 DNA is the only sequence kept; it has 48 bases, read in frame from the first base. V and J are truncated by 2 bases and 1 base respectively, leaving an intervening sequence of 12 bases. Looking up the germline V gene (reference sequence) yields CDR1 SEHNR and CDR2 FQNEAQ. The receptor library was made with the immunoSEQ multiplex PCR assay. RNA was extracted from all samples and reverse transcribed into cDNA as template for TCR sequencing. SuperScript III was used for first-strand cDNA synthesis, primed with a 2:1 mix of oligo-dT and random hexamers. A synthetic immune receptor repertoire was used to gauge amplification bias, and whatever bias remained was removed computationally. The authors processed their data as follows. Raw reads were preprocessed to remove errors, and CDR3 was defined by IMGT conventions from the conserved cysteine to phenylalanine. Clonality was computed by normalizing Shannon entropy by log2 of the number of productive unique TCRs and subtracting the result from 1. Whether each scalp clone was CD4 or CD8 was inferred by checking scalp TCRbeta sequences against the CD4 and CD8 repertoires from sorted blood. TCRdb limited this immuneACCESS table to in-frame rearrangements with V and J called. A share of clones is missing; checked studies link under half to unresolved V genes, and the rest is unexplained. From that table come the V and J calls and clone size; the DNA was used to work out D and trimming. The sample data list more than 200,000 clones, and around two thirds of these were observed just once. More than 0.95% of the sample lies in the top ten.

The table lists this clone with a few counts. Its antigen is unknown. No base-level quality is on record; no much larger clone is a single base apart. The time point label of this sample denotes: baseline before oral tofacitinib. From alopecia areata patients, peripheral blood was collected along with lesional scalp punch biopsies. After PBMCs were isolated by density centrifugation and stained for CD3, CD4 and CD8, a FACSAria was used to sort CD4+ and CD8+ T cells. The source was CD4+ T cells sorted from blood, collected at week 0. Recombination connected TRBV7-9 to TRBJ2-1; the best D guess is TRBD1, with 5 bases matching. This TCR was sampled from a human donor with alopecia areata. The CDR3 in this case is CASSLLTTVSYNEQFF. The DNA sequence follows: TGTGCCAGCAGCTTACTGACGACAGTATCCTACAATGAGCAGTTCTTC.